This T cell receptor beta chain came from a study of CD8 T cells in ankylosing spondylitis (dated by TCRdb to between 2016 and 2019). Study-level background: The study set out to find disease-linked TCR variants by profiling T cell receptor beta repertoires in ankylosing spondylitis patients and healthy donors. The whole study cohort included about a hundred healthy donors and 20 to 25 ankylosing spondylitis patients. Peripheral blood samples were taken, and synovial fluid was additionally collected from ankylosing spondylitis patients. General study outcomes and caveats: Blood from ankylosing spondylitis patients appeared to be characterized by a TCR beta motif composed of 7 to 9 highly homologous amino acid variants. Some TCR beta motif variants had previously been reported in synovial fluid and blood of reactive arthritis patients, which suggested common disease-initiation mechanisms. The disease-linked clones were reported as significantly enriched in matched synovial fluid samples from ankylosing spondylitis patients. The disease-linked clones showed a CD8+ phenotype and occurred at relatively low frequencies in peripheral blood.

Reads for this sample came from an Illumina HiSeq 2500. Quantitative 5'-RACE with molecular barcodes was the method used to prepare the TCR beta libraries. The authors processed their data as follows. To identify disease-linked TCR variants, a new computational method was used, one built on a probabilistic model of VDJ rearrangement. TCRdb trimmed the raw reads at Q25, called clones with MiXCR and kept productive beta chains. Records with the same CDR3 protein are collapsed into one entry carrying the most frequent genes and DNA. These V and J calls originate from TCRdb's pipeline instead of the authors' own analysis. Present in this sample are under 950,000 distinct CDR3 sequences, 19% of which were seen just once. The ten largest clones represent under 20% of the sample. Trimming at the junction amounts to 1 base on V and 5 bases on J, and the germline ends lie 15 bases apart. CDR1 and CDR2 were assigned from the germline V gene as SGHVS and FNYEAQ. From the cysteine up to the phenylalanine, the CDR3 has a length of 16 residues. The read is trimmed to its CDR3 DNA, 48 bases read in frame from base 1.

Note on this clonotype: This receptor's antigen is unknown. Base quality data are lacking; no much larger clone is found one base away.

In this chain, TRBV7-6 is recombined with TRBJ2-1, and perhaps TRBD1 as D gene, on 5 matching bases. This TCR derives from a male donor with ankylosing spondylitis. Sequenced material: blood, either unsorted or a sorted T cell fraction (not recorded which). The CDR3 sequence is CASSLGARATNNEQFF. The DNA reads TGTGCCAGCAGCTTAGGTGCCAGGGCGACCAACAATGAGCAGTTCTTC.